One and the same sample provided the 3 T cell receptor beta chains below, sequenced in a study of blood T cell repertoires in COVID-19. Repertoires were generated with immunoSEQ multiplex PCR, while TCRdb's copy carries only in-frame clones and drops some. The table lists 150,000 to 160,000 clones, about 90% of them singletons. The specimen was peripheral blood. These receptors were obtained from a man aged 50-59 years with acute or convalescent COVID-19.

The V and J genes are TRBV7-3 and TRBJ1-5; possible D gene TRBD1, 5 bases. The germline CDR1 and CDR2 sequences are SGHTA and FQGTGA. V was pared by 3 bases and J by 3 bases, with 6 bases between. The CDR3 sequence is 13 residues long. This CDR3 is CASSLDINQPQHF. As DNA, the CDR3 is TGTGCCAGCAGCTTGGACATCAATCAGCCCCAGCATTTT.

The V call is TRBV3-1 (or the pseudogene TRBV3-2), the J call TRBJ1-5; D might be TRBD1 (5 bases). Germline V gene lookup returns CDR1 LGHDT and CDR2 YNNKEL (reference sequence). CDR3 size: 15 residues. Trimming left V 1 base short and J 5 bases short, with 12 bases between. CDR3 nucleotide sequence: TGTGCCAGCAGCCAAGGAGCAGGGATTTATCAGCCCCAGCATTTT. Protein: CASSQGAGIYQPQHF.

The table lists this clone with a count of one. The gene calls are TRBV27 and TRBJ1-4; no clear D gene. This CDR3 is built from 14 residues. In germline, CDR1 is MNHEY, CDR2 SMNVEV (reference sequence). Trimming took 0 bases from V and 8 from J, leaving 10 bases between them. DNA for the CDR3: TGTGCCAGCAGTTTATCCCCGCGCGAAGAAAAACTGTTTTTT. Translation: CASSLSPREEKLFF.